These 5 T cell receptor beta chains came from one sample sequenced in a study of blood T cells in healthy people across ages (dated by TCRdb to between 2015 and 2017). Library generation was performed with 5' RACE. The listed sequencing device is Illumina HiSeq 2500. The second PCR ran for roughly 7 to 11 cycles and used a J-beta primer mix along with a sample-barcoded 5' primer. TCRdb itself trimmed the public reads at Q25 with fastp, ran MiXCR and retained productive beta chains. Records with the same CDR3 protein are collapsed into one entry carrying the most frequent genes and DNA. This sample holds 780,000 or so distinct CDR3 sequences; more than 20% were observed only once. Approximately 3.7% of the sample comes from the top ten. These same data were also listed under a study on T cells of mothers and their children.

Sequenced: blood. These receptors all come from a boy younger than 18 in good health.

V usage is TRBV3-1 and J usage is TRBJ2-2, with 7 bases fitting TRBD1. V gave up 1 base and J gave up 1 base; unmatched junction bases: 6. CDR3 size: 17 residues. Germline assignment: CDR1 LGHDT and CDR2 YNNKEL (reference sequence). The chain's CDR3 is CASSQGTGRLNTGELFF. The DNA for the CDR3 is TGTGCCAGCAGCCAAGGGACAGGCCGGCTGAACACCGGGGAGCTGTTTTTT.

This clonotype was observed a few times. The chain joins TRBV7-3 to TRBJ2-7; 8 bases agree with TRBD1. The CDR3 runs to 15 residues. Germline V gene data show CDR1 as SGHTA and CDR2 as FQGTGA. The junction had 10 bases not matched to a gene; V was cut back by 5 bases and J by 4 bases. The CDR3, as DNA: TGTGCCAGCAGCCCGGAGTCAGGGGGCCTGTACGAGCAGTACTTC. Amino acids: CASSPESGGLYEQYF.

This chain links TRBV7-2 with TRBJ2-1; 12 positions agree with TRBD2. The ends lost 4 bases at V and 9 bases at J; junction bases unmatched: 7. Germline loops: CDR1 SGHTA, CDR2 FQGNSA. This CDR3 is 15 amino acids long. The CDR3, as DNA: TGTGCCAGCAGCTACGAACTAGCGGGGGGAGGTGAGCAGTTCTTC. Encoded protein: CASSYELAGGGEQFF.

This clonotype has more than one count but fewer than ten. J is TRBJ2-4 and V is TRBV5-6; D ambiguous. Per germline, CDR1 SGHDT and CDR2 YYEEEE. CDR3 length: 14 residues. V lost 1 base to trimming and J lost 0 bases, with 5 bases between them. CDR3 coding DNA: TGTGCCAGCAGCTTGTGGTTAGCCAAAAACATTCAGTACTTC. This codes for CASSLWLAKNIQYF.

The rearrangement uses TRBV29-1 and TRBJ2-3; no definite D call. Germline-derived CDR1 and CDR2 are SQVTM and ANQGSEA. This CDR3 is 10 amino acids long. V was clipped by 7 bases and J by 3 bases, with 5 bases between them. The CDR3 protein is CSALTDTQYF. The CDR3 DNA follows: TGCAGCGCGTTAACAGATACGCAGTATTTT.